The present T cell receptor (beta chain) was sequenced within a study of cytomegalovirus exposure and HLA in healthy donors. About this clone: Its antigen is as yet unknown.

The PCR employed 60 Vbeta primers together with 13 Jbeta primers. Sequencing used immunoSEQ multiplex PCR; TCRdb keeps in-frame clones, though not all of them. Here the sample spans 130,000 or so clones, 65% to 90% being singletons. These donors, healthy bone marrow donors, were studied. Whole-study results and caveats: Within an earlier analysis, most TCR beta V segments proved productive either about 90% or about 30% of the time. Most observed TCR sequences were rare, whereas some public TCRs were detected in many donors.

The CDR3 covers 19 residues. Trimming pared 8 bases from V and 0 bases from J, leaving 23 bases between. Germline CDR1 and CDR2: LNHDA and SQIVND (reference sequence). This sequence originates from a woman under 30 in good health and CMV-seropositive. The specimen sequenced was PBMCs. This chain connects TRBV19 to TRBJ1-6; D call uncertain. The chain's CDR3 is CASSRTGGLTSSYNSPLHF. CDR3 nucleotide sequence: TGTGCCAGTTCTCGGACGGGAGGTTTGACGAGCTCCTATAATTCACCCCTCCACTTT.